This T cell receptor (beta chain) was captured in a study of cytomegalovirus exposure and HLA in healthy donors. As for the study in general: The approximately 130 validation repertoires were reported in a later analysis to have been generated on the same platform as the roughly 700 first-cohort repertoires.

Study-wide results and caveats: In vitro checks showed that three CMV-associated chains really do target CMV antigens. Cytomegalovirus status, reportedly, was diagnosed with high specificity and sensitivity by the classifier.

Assay: immunoSEQ multiplex PCR; the TCRdb copy retains only in-frame clones and omits some. The data hold fewer than 85,000 clones, with 95% to 97% observed a single time. Note on this clone: What it binds is unknown.

CDR3 length: 15 residues. The junction had 5 bases not matched to a gene; V was cut back by 4 bases and J by 7 bases. The germline V gene has CDR1 LNHDA and CDR2 SQIVND (reference sequence). The chain links TRBV19 to TRBJ2-1, with 12 positions matching TRBD2. The sequenced sample consisted of PBMCs. The TCR sequence derives from a woman younger than 35 in good health and CMV-seronegative. CDR3 region: CASSTLAGGMNEQFF. In DNA, the CDR3 is TGTGCCAGTAGTACCCTAGCGGGAGGGATGAATGAGCAGTTCTTC.